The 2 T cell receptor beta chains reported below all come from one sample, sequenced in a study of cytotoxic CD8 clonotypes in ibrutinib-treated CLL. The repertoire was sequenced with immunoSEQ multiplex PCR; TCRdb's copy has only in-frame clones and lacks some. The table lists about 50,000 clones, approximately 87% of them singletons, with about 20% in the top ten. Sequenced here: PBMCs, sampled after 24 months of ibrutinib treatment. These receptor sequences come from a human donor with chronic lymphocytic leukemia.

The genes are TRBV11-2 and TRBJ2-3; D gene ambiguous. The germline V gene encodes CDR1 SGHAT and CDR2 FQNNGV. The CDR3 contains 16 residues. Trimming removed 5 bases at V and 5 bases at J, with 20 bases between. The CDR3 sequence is CASSPRPGQAQDTQYF. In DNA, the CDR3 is TGTGCCAGCAGCCCCAGGCCCGGGCAAGCGCAAGATACGCAGTATTTT. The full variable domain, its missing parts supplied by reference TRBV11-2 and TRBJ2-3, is EAGVAQSPRYKIIEKRQSVAFWCNPISGHATLYWYQQILGQGPKLLIQFQNNGVVDDSQLPKDRFSAERLKGVDSTLKIQPAKLEDSAVYLCASSPRPGQAQDTQYFGPGTRLTVL.

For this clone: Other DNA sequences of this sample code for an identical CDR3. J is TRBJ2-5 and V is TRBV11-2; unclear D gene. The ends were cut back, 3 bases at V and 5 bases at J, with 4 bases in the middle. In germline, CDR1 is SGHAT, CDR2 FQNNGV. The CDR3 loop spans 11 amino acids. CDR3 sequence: CASSLGETQYF. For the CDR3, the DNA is TGTGCCAGCAGCTTGGGGGAGACCCAGTACTTC.